A single sample is the source of the 5 T cell receptor beta chains below, sequenced in a study of regulatory T cells in long-lasting Graves disease. CDR3-region Arm-PCR and iRepertoire HTBI primers produced the TCR beta libraries. One entry per CDR3 protein, called by TCRdb with MiXCR from the multiplex PCR reads. The data show approximately 540,000 distinct CDR3 sequences, 12% seen once. Time point of the sample: newly diagnosed GD, antithyroid drugs for less than 3 months. Preparation of the TCR library used RNA extracted from PBMCs. These data are also associated with another study on T cells in Graves' hyperthyroidism and ophthalmopathy.

The sequencing here drew on peripheral blood mononuclear cells (PBMCs), taken at new diagnosis, from a patient treated with antithyroid drugs. The receptors were gathered from a woman aged 25-40 years with Graves disease.

This clonotype was counted between two and nine times. The gene calls are TRBV28 and TRBJ1-2, with TRBD1 matching 7 bases. V lost 9 bases, J lost 5 bases, and 12 bases stayed unmatched. Germline CDR1 MDHEN, CDR2 SYDVKM. The CDR3 runs to 14 residues. The CDR3 DNA is TGTGCCAGTTCTACAACCGGGACAGCATATGGCTACACCTTC. Translation: CASSTTGTAYGYTF.

This clonotype was seen ten or more times. The rearrangement links TRBV7-2 to TRBJ2-1, with a tentative D call TRBD2 (6 bases). The V gene's germline CDR1 is SGHTA and CDR2 FQGNSA. V was trimmed by 1 base and J by 6 bases, leaving 13 bases between them. CDR3 size: 15 residues. CDR3 bases: TGTGCCAGCAGCTTAGGACTAGTGGGACCCAATGAGCAGTTCTTC. It specifies CASSLGLVGPNEQFF.

The V and J genes are TRBV11-2 and TRBJ2-7, with no clear D. Germline values: CDR1 SGHAT, CDR2 FQNNGV. This CDR3 spans 13 amino acids. The V gene lost 4 bases and the J gene lost 4 bases, with 11 bases spanning the gap. The CDR3: CASSSPSLYEQYF. For the CDR3, the DNA is TGTGCCAGCAGCTCCCCAAGCCTTTACGAGCAGTACTTC.

This clonotype was counted between two and nine times. Mismatch with germline at one junction end may stem from a read error. The rearrangement uses TRBV6-1 and TRBJ1-6; tentatively, D is TRBD1 (5 bases). This CDR3 spans 15 amino acids. The germline V gene encodes CDR1 MNHNS and CDR2 SASEGT. CDR3 loop: CAGSEWLGENSPLHF. The DNA of the CDR3 is TGTGCCGGCAGTGAATGGTTGGGGGAGAATTCACCCCTCCACTTT.

The table lists this clonotype with many counts. The chain employs TRBV2 and TRBJ1-3, with D unresolved. The germline CDR1 and CDR2 sequences are SNHLY and FYNNEI. The germline V and J ends were trimmed by 11 bases and 10 bases, with 18 bases remaining between them. The CDR3 runs 12 residues. CDR3 residues: CAFREVNRTIYF. CDR3 nucleotides: TGTGCCTTCCGGGAAGTAAATAGAACCATATATTTT.